Below are 2 T cell receptor beta chains sequenced from a single sample in a study of cytomegalovirus exposure and HLA in healthy donors. The PCR employed 60 Vbeta primers together with 13 Jbeta primers. Clones were sequenced by immunoSEQ multiplex PCR, and TCRdb holds only the in-frame ones, with some missing. The table records about 150,000 clones, around 79% of them present only once. Sequencing was done on a sample of PBMCs. The receptors shown here come from a woman aged 40 to 49 in good health and CMV-seronegative.

V gene TRBV7-8 combines with J gene TRBJ1-2; TRBD1 matches 9 bases. V shed 3 bases and J 4 bases; nucleotides not matched to a gene: 15. This CDR3 comprises 18 residues. The germline CDR1 and CDR2 sequences are SGHVS and FQNEAQ. Here the CDR3 reads CASSFPGTGTQLGYGYTF. CDR3 nucleotides: TGTGCCAGCAGCTTCCCCGGGACAGGGACCCAACTAGGCTATGGCTACACCTTC.

This clone was seen a few times. The chain has TRBV21-1 and TRBJ2-1; the table's D call, TRBD2, has no DNA check behind it. TRBV21-1 is a pseudogene. The CDR3 totals 15 residues. As DNA, the CDR3 is TGTGCCAGCAGCACGGGAAGGTTGGGGATTAATGAGCAGTTCTTC. Protein: CASSTGRLGINEQFF.